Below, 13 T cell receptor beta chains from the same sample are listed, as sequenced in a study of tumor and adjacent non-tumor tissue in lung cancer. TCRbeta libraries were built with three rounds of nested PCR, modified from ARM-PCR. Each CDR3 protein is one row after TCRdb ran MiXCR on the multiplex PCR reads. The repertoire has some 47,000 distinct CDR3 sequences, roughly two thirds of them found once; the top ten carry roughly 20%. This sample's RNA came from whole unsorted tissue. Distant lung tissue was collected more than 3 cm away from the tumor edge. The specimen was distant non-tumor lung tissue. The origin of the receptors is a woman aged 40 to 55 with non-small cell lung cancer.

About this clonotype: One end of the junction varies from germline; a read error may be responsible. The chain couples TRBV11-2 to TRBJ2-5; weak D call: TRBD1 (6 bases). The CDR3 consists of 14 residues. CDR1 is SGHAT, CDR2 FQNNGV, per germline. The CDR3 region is CASSIDKGVETQYF. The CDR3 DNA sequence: TGTGCCAGCAGCATAGACAAGGGGGTTGAGACCCAATACTTC.

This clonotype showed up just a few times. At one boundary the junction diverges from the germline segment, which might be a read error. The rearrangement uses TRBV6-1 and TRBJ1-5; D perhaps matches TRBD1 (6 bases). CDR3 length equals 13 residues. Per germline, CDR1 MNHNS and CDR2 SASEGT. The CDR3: CACSEGGGQPQHF. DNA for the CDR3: TGTGCCTGCAGTGAAGGGGGAGGTCAGCCCCAGCATTTT.

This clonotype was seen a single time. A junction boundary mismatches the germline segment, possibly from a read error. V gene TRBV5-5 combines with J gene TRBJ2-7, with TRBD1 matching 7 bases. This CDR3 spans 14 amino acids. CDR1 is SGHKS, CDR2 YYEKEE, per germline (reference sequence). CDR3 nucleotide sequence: TGTGCCAGTAAGCCCGGGACAGACTTCTACGAACAGTACTTC. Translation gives CASKPGTDFYEQYF.

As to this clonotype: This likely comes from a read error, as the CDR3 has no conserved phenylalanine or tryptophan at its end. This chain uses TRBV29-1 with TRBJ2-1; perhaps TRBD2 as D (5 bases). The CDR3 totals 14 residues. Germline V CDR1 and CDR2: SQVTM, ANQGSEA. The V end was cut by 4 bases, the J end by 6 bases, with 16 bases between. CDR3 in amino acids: CSVARVANSNEQFC. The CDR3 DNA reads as TGCAGCGTTGCTAGAGTAGCGAACTCCAATGAGCAGTTCTGC.

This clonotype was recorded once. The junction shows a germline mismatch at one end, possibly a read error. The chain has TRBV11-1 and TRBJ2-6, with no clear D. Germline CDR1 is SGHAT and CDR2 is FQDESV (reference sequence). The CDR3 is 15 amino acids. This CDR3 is CANSLGSVKVNVPTF. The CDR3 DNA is TGTGCCAACAGCCTAGGGTCAGTTAAGGTCAACGTCCCGACTTTC.

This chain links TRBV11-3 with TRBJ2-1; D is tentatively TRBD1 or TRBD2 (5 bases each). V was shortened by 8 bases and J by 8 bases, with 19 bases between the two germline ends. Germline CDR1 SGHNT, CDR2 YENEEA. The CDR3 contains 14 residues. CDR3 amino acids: CASRRGLVGDEQFF. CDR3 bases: TGTGCCAGCCGCCGAGGGCTAGTGGGGGATGAGCAGTTCTTC.

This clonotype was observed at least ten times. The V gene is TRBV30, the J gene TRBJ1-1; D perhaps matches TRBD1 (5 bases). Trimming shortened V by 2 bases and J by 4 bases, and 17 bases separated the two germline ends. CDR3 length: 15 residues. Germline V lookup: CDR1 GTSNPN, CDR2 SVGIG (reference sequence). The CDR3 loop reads CAWSLGDRYTTEAFF. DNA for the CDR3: TGTGCCTGGAGTCTAGGGGATCGTTATACCACTGAAGCTTTCTTT.

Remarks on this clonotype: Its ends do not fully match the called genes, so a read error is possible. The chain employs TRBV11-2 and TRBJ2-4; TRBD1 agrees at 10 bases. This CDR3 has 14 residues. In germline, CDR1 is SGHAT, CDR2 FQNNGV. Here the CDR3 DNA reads TGTGCCAGCGGCCTGGGACAGGGGAAAAACATTCGGTACTTC. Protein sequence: CASGLGQGKNIRYF.

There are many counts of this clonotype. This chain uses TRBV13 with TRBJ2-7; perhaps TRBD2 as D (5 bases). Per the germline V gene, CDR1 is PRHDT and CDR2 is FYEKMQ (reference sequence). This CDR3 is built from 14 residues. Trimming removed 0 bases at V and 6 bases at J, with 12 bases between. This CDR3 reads CASSLGRVLSEQYF. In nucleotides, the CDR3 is TGTGCCAGCAGCTTAGGGAGGGTTTTGTCCGAGCAGTACTTC.

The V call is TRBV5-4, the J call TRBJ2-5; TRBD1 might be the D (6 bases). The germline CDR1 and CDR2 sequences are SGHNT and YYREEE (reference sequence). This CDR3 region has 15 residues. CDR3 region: CISSSLTGTVETQYF. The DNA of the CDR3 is TGTATCAGCAGCTCGTTAACAGGGACGGTTGAGACCCAGTACTTC.

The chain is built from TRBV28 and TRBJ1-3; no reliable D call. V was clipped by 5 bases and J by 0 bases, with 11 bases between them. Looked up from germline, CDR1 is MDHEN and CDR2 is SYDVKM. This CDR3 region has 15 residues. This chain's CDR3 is CASSEWTNSGNTIYF. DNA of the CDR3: TGTGCCAGCAGTGAATGGACCAACTCTGGAAACACCATATATTTT.

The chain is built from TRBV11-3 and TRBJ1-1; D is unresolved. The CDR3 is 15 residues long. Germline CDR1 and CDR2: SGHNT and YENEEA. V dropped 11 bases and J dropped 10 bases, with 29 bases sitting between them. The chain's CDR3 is CAGTPSWERQIGAFF. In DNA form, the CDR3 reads TGTGCCGGCACCCCGAGCTGGGAAAGGCAGATTGGAGCTTTCTTT.

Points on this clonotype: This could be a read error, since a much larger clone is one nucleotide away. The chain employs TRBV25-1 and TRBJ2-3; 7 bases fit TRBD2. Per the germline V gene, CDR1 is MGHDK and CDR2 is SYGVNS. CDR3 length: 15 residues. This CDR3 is CVSGNRQGGSDTQYF. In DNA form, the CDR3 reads TGTGTCAGCGGGAACAGGCAGGGAGGATCGGATACGCAGTATTTT.